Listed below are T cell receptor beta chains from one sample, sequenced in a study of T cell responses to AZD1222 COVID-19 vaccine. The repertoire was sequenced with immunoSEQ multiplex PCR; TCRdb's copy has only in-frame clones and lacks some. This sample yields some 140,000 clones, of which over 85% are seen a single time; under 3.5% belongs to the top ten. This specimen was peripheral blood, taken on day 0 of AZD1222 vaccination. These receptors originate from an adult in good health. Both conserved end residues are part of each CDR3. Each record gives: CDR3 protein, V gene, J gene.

cdr3_aa: CASSEADRTGGYGYTF; v_call: TRBV2; j_call: TRBJ1-2
cdr3_aa: CASSFGQGVTLSGANVLTF; v_call: TRBV7-6; j_call: TRBJ2-6
cdr3_aa: CASSEAMNTEAFF; v_call: TRBV9; j_call: TRBJ1-1
cdr3_aa: CASSLASGAAVVQPQHF; v_call: TRBV5-6; j_call: TRBJ1-5
cdr3_aa: CASNLGREDNEQFF; v_call: TRBV19; j_call: TRBJ2-1
cdr3_aa: CAISDGGPKRAEQYF; v_call: TRBV10-3; j_call: TRBJ2-7
cdr3_aa: CASSFGGGYEQYF; v_call: TRBV5-8; j_call: TRBJ2-7
cdr3_aa: CASSRLAAYNEQFF; v_call: TRBV18; j_call: TRBJ2-1
cdr3_aa: CASSSGGAGNTEAFF; v_call: TRBV28; j_call: TRBJ1-1
cdr3_aa: CASSLQGYEQFF; v_call: TRBV7-6; j_call: TRBJ2-1
cdr3_aa: CASIGGSRYNEQFF; v_call: TRBV27; j_call: TRBJ2-1
cdr3_aa: CASSQGGHLHF; v_call: TRBV3-1/TRBV3-2; j_call: TRBJ1-6
cdr3_aa: CASSRGRGFNQPQHF; v_call: TRBV28; j_call: TRBJ1-5
cdr3_aa: CASSYGLAGGYEQYF; v_call: TRBV5-4; j_call: TRBJ2-7
cdr3_aa: CASSQVPGELFF; v_call: TRBV25-1; j_call: TRBJ2-2
cdr3_aa: CSPRNNEQFF; v_call: TRBV20-1; j_call: TRBJ2-1
cdr3_aa: CASSPGNTIYF; v_call: TRBV12-3/TRBV12-4; j_call: TRBJ1-3
cdr3_aa: CASSLTYGSYNSPLHF; v_call: TRBV19; j_call: TRBJ1-6
cdr3_aa: CASSVGPWARDSYEQYF; v_call: TRBV9; j_call: TRBJ2-7
cdr3_aa: CATSDFSLHQETQYF; v_call: TRBV24-1; j_call: TRBJ2-5
cdr3_aa: CASRPGPTNTGELFF; v_call: TRBV5-1; j_call: TRBJ2-2
cdr3_aa: CASTPGGFANEKLFF; v_call: TRBV4-2; j_call: TRBJ1-4
cdr3_aa: CASSPDRDTEAFF; v_call: TRBV12-3/TRBV12-4; j_call: TRBJ1-1
cdr3_aa: CASSHAAFF; v_call: TRBV19; j_call: TRBJ1-1
cdr3_aa: CASSLGQSIAYEQYF; v_call: TRBV7-9; j_call: TRBJ2-7
cdr3_aa: CASSSPGPDPDTQYF; v_call: TRBV7-9; j_call: TRBJ2-3
cdr3_aa: CASSLESGRAKTQYF; v_call: TRBV7-8; j_call: TRBJ2-5
cdr3_aa: CASSLRGQDYGYTF; v_call: TRBV7-2; j_call: TRBJ1-2
cdr3_aa: CASSFGGTGELSGYTF; v_call: TRBV28; j_call: TRBJ1-2
cdr3_aa: CASREDSLSYEQYF; v_call: TRBV28; j_call: TRBJ2-7
cdr3_aa: CASSYPGLAPGEQFF; v_call: TRBV6-5; j_call: TRBJ2-1
cdr3_aa: CASNGGHSGANVLTF; v_call: TRBV6-5; j_call: TRBJ2-6
cdr3_aa: CASSLLGQDNNEQFF; v_call: TRBV5-1; j_call: TRBJ2-1
cdr3_aa: CASRTGTGVVGNTEAFF; v_call: TRBV19; j_call: TRBJ1-1
cdr3_aa: CASSLTSGEVEKLFF; v_call: TRBV28; j_call: TRBJ1-4
cdr3_aa: CASSKDSVNQPQHF; v_call: TRBV7-2; j_call: TRBJ1-5
cdr3_aa: CASSVVGGDGYTF; v_call: TRBV9; j_call: TRBJ1-2
cdr3_aa: CASSQGGQGLSGNTIYF; v_call: TRBV4-2; j_call: TRBJ1-3
cdr3_aa: CASSLAVGVEGYTF; v_call: TRBV7-2; j_call: TRBJ1-2
cdr3_aa: CASSSPLTGVAAVYEQYF; v_call: TRBV7-9; j_call: TRBJ2-7
cdr3_aa: CASRLYGRIANYGYTF; v_call: TRBV2; j_call: TRBJ1-2
cdr3_aa: CASSSDLAEQFF; v_call: TRBV2; j_call: TRBJ2-1
cdr3_aa: CASSADRDRVGYTF; v_call: TRBV19; j_call: TRBJ1-2
cdr3_aa: CASSYGTVYEQYF; v_call: TRBV6-2/TRBV6-3; j_call: TRBJ2-7
cdr3_aa: CASSSGGRGAEQFF; v_call: TRBV7-9; j_call: TRBJ2-1
cdr3_aa: CASSLDLLGQLYGYTF; v_call: TRBV28; j_call: TRBJ1-2
cdr3_aa: CASSRGQSYGYTF; v_call: TRBV28; j_call: TRBJ1-2
cdr3_aa: CASSLTGDDEQYF; v_call: TRBV18; j_call: TRBJ2-7
cdr3_aa: CASNSRKAPNEKLFF; v_call: TRBV19; j_call: TRBJ1-4
cdr3_aa: CASRGPGPEAFF; v_call: TRBV12-3/TRBV12-4; j_call: TRBJ1-1
cdr3_aa: CASSLAGLPDTQYF; v_call: TRBV5-4; j_call: TRBJ2-3
cdr3_aa: CASSLRDRDNEQFF; v_call: TRBV4-3; j_call: TRBJ2-1
cdr3_aa: CASSGTRQNQPQHF; v_call: TRBV28; j_call: TRBJ1-5
cdr3_aa: CASSNLAGSSSYEQYF; v_call: TRBV5-1; j_call: TRBJ2-7
cdr3_aa: CASRNSGQGAGGYTF; v_call: TRBV5-1; j_call: TRBJ1-2